The 11 T cell receptor beta chains presented below share a single source sample, sequenced in a study of cytotoxic CD8 clonotypes in ibrutinib-treated CLL. This table comes from immunoSEQ multiplex PCR, and its TCRdb copy is limited to in-frame clones, with some not included. The sample has 45,000 or so clones, about 72% seen once. Material: PBMCs, obtained after 12 months of ibrutinib treatment. These receptor sequences come from a human donor with chronic lymphocytic leukemia.

The CDR3 protein is CASSWSGSSYNEQFF. CDR3 nucleotide sequence: TGCGCCAGCAGCTGGAGCGGGAGCTCCTACAATGAGCAGTTCTTC. This chain links TRBV5-1 with TRBJ2-1; 8 bases map to TRBD2. Germline CDR1 and CDR2: SGHRS and YFSETQ. The CDR3 loop spans 15 amino acids. The V gene end was trimmed by 3 bases and the J gene end by 0 bases; junction bases not matched to a gene: 2.

This rearrangement joins TRBV6-4 to TRBJ2-2; unclear D gene. Germline V gene sequence: CDR1 MRHNA, CDR2 SNTAGT. The germline V and J ends were trimmed by 4 bases and 6 bases, with 9 bases remaining between them. The CDR3 is 13 amino acids. CDR3 region: CASSVTVPGELFF. The CDR3 region has the DNA TGTGCCAGCAGTGTCACAGTCCCCGGGGAGCTGTTTTTT.

This clone was seen more than once but under ten times. The chain uses TRBV2 and TRBJ1-2, with 8 positions matching TRBD1. This CDR3 region has 13 residues. Losses at the gene ends were 9 bases for V and 6 bases for J; bases not matched to a gene: 9. CDR1 is SNHLY, CDR2 FYNNEI, per germline. Here the CDR3 reads CARNPQGGNGYTF. The CDR3 bases are TGTGCCAGGAACCCACAGGGGGGAAATGGCTACACCTTC.

The rearrangement joins TRBV30 to TRBJ2-3, with 11 nucleotides matching TRBD2. The length of the CDR3 is 16 residues. The V segment lost 0 bases and the J segment 2 bases; nucleotides outside the gene matches: 4. Germline-derived CDR1 and CDR2 are GTSNPN and SVGIG (reference sequence). The CDR3 DNA reads as TGTGCCTGGAGTGTGCTAGCGGGAGGTCTCACAGATACGCAGTATTTT. It yields the protein CAWSVLAGGLTDTQYF.

The CDR3 DNA sequence: TGTGCTAGTGACCAGACAGGCTCTGGAAACACCATATATTTT. Translating it yields CASDQTGSGNTIYF. The rearrangement uses TRBV12-5 and TRBJ1-3; D is possibly TRBD1 (6 bases). Trimming pared 7 bases from V and 0 bases from J, leaving 10 bases between. This CDR3 has 14 amino acids. Germline CDR1 is LGHNT and CDR2 is FRNRAP.

In DNA, the CDR3 is TGTGCCAGCAGCCTTACTAGCGGGAGAAACACCGGGGAGCTGTTTTTT. This gives the protein CASSLTSGRNTGELFF. The gene calls are TRBV7-8 and TRBJ2-2; 11 bases agree with TRBD2. V shed 5 bases, J shed 2 bases, and the junction held 4 bases outside the gene matches. This CDR3 is built from 16 residues. Per the germline V gene, CDR1 is SGHVS and CDR2 is FQNEAQ.

The sample holds a few counts of this clone. This chain links TRBV19 with TRBJ2-5; TRBD2 aligns across 11 bases. The CDR3 covers 17 residues. CDR1 is LNHDA and CDR2 is SQIVND in the germline V gene (reference sequence). V lost 4 bases to trimming and J lost 3 bases; unmatched junction nucleotides: 10. Written as DNA, the CDR3 is TGTGCCAGTAGTACCGGGACTAGCGGCACGGAAAAAGAGACCCAGTACTTC. Its protein product is CASSTGTSGTEKETQYF.

The genes are TRBV21-1 and TRBJ1-5; TRBD1, the table's D call, was not compared with the DNA. TRBV21-1 has pseudogene status. This CDR3 has 16 residues. This CDR3 is CASIPGGTGVGQPQHF. DNA of the CDR3: TGTGCCAGCATTCCGGGCGGGACAGGGGTTGGTCAGCCCCAGCATTTT.

The chain links TRBV9 to TRBJ1-2; 8 bases fit TRBD1. The germline CDR1 and CDR2 sequences are SGDLS and YYNGEE. The length of the CDR3 is 14 residues. The junction had 6 bases not matched to a gene; V was cut back by 0 bases and J by 8 bases. The CDR3 DNA reads as TGTGCCAGCAGCGTAGTAGTGGACAGGGCGGGCTACACCTTC. Translation gives CASSVVVDRAGYTF.

V is TRBV20-1 and J is TRBJ1-4; D not certain. V lost 1 base and J 7 bases, leaving 4 bases between the germline ends. The CDR3 consists of 11 residues. In germline, CDR1 is DFQATT, CDR2 SNEGSKA (reference sequence). CDR3 coding DNA: TGCAGTGCTAGAGGGGGTGAAAAACTGTTTTTT. It codes for CSARGGEKLFF.

The table lists this clone with a few counts. V gene TRBV5-1 combines with J gene TRBJ1-1; possible D gene TRBD1, 5 bases. V was trimmed by 0 bases and J by 4 bases, leaving 10 bases between them. The CDR3 is made up of 14 amino acids. Germline-derived CDR1 and CDR2 are SGHRS and YFSETQ. CDR3 nucleotide sequence: TGCGCCAGCAGCTTGGACACAGGAGGCACTGAAGCTTTCTTT. It translates to CASSLDTGGTEAFF.